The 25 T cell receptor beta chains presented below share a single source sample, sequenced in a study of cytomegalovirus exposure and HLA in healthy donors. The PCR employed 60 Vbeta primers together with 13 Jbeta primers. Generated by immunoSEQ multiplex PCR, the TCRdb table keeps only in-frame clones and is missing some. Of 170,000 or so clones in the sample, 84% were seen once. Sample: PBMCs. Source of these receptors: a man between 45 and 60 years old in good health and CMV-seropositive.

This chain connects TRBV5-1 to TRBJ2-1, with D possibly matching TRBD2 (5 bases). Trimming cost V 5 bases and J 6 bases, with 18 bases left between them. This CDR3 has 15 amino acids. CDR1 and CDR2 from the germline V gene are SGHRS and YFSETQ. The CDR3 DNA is TGCGCCAGCAGGGAGGTAATAGCGTTAGTCAATGAGCAGTTCTTC. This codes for CASREVIALVNEQFF.

This CDR3 is CASSSQKGGGGYTF. Here the CDR3 DNA reads TGTGCCAGCAGTTCCCAAAAGGGGGGGGGTGGCTACACCTTC. The chain links TRBV27 to TRBJ1-2, with D possibly matching TRBD1 (6 bases). Germline CDR1 reads MNHEY; CDR2 reads SMNVEV (reference sequence). The length of the CDR3 is 14 residues. V lost 4 bases and J 7 bases, leaving 16 bases between the germline ends.

In nucleotides, the CDR3 is TGCAGCGCCACCGGGACAGGGATAGAGACCCAGTACTTC. Translated: CSATGTGIETQYF. This sequence joins TRBV29-1 and TRBJ2-5, with 9 bases lining up with TRBD1. The germline gives CDR1 SQVTM, CDR2 ANQGSEA. J was trimmed by 4 bases and V by 7 bases; bases with no gene match: 7. This CDR3 spans 13 amino acids.

As DNA, the CDR3 is TGTGCCAGCAGGCCCCGGGAGAGGGATGGCTACACCTTC. This gives the protein CASRPRERDGYTF. The V call is TRBV6-5, the J call TRBJ1-2; D gene uncertain. V gave up 6 bases and J gave up 6 bases, with 14 bases separating them. Germline assignment: CDR1 MNHEY and CDR2 SVGAGI. The CDR3 totals 13 residues.

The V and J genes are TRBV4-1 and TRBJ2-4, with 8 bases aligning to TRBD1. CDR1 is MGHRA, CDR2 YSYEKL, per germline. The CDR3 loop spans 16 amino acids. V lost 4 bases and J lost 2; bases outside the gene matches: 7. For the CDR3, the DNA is TGCGCCAGCAGCCTGACAGGGGACGGGTCCAAAAACATTCAGTACTTC. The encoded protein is CASSLTGDGSKNIQYF.

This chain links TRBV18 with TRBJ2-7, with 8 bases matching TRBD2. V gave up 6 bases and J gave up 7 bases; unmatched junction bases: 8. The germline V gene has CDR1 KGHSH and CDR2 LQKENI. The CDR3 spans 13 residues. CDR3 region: CASSPGGLREQYV. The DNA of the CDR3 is TGTGCCAGCTCCCCGGGGGGGCTGAGGGAGCAGTACGTC.

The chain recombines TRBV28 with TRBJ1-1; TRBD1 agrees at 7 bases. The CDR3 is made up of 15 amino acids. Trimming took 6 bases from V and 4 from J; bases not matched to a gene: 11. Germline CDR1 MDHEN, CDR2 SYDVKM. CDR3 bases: TGTGCCAGCAGACCACCTCACAGGGGAGGCACTGAAGCTTTCTTT. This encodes CASRPPHRGGTEAFF.

The CDR3 is CAWSEPGRHTSTDTQYF. The CDR3 DNA sequence: TGTGCCTGGAGTGAGCCCGGGAGGCACACTAGCACAGATACGCAGTATTTT. This chain joins TRBV30 and TRBJ2-3, with 7 bases aligning to TRBD2. After removal of 1 base from V and 0 bases from J, the junction contained 10 bases not matched to a gene. The CDR3 consists of 17 residues. The germline V gene encodes CDR1 GTSNPN and CDR2 SVGIG (reference sequence).

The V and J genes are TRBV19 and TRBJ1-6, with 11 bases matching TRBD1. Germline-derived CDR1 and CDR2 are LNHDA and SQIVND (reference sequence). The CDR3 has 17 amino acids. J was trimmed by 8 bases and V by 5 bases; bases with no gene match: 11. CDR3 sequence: CASSPRTRTGGHSPLHF. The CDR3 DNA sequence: TGTGCCAGTAGTCCACGAACCAGGACAGGGGGCCATTCACCCCTCCACTTT.

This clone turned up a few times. DNA of the CDR3: TGTGCCAGCAGCTCGCGGACAGGGGGCCCCTACGAGCAGTACTTC. Residues: CASSSRTGGPYEQYF. The chain uses TRBV9 and TRBJ2-7; 11 nucleotides align to TRBD1. Germline CDR1 SGDLS, CDR2 YYNGEE. The CDR3 covers 15 residues. The V gene end was trimmed by 4 bases and the J gene end by 2 bases; junction bases not matched to a gene: 5.

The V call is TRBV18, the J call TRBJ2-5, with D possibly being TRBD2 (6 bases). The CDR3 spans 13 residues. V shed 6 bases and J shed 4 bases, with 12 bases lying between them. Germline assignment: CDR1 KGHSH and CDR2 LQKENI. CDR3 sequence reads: CASSPGASETQYF. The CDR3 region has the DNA TGTGCCAGCTCGCCGGGAGCCTCAGAGACCCAGTACTTC.

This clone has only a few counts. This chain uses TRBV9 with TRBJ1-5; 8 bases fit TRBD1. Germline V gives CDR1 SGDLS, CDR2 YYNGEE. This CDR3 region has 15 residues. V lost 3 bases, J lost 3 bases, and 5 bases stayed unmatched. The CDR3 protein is CASSETGDPNQPQHF. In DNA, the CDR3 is TGTGCCAGCAGCGAGACAGGGGACCCCAATCAGCCCCAGCATTTT.

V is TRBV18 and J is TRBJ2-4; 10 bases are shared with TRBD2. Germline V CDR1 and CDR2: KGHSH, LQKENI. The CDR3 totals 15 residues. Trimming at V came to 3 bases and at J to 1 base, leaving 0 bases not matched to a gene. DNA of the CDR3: TGTGCCAGCTCACCGGGACTAGCGGCCAAAAACATTCAGTACTTC. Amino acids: CASSPGLAAKNIQYF.

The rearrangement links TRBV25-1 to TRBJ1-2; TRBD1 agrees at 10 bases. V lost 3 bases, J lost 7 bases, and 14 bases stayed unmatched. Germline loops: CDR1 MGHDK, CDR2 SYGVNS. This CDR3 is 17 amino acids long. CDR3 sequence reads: CASSDHNLGQGEGGYTF. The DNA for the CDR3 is TGTGCCAGCAGTGACCATAACCTAGGACAGGGGGAAGGTGGCTACACCTTC.

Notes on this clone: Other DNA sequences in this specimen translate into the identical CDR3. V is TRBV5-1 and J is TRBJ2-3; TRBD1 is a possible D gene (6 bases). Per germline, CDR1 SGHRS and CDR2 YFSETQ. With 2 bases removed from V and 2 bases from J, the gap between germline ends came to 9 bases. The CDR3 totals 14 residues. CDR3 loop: CASSLGQNTDTQYF. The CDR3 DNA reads TGCGCCAGCAGCTTAGGACAGAACACAGATACGCAGTATTTT.

The CDR3 bases are TGTGCCAGCAGCCCCAGCTCCTACAATGAGCAGTTCTTC. Translating gives CASSPSSYNEQFF. J is TRBJ2-1 and V is TRBV5-6; D unresolved. Trimming pared 4 bases from V and 0 bases from J, leaving 5 bases between. The CDR3 is 13 amino acids. Germline V gene data show CDR1 as SGHDT and CDR2 as YYEEEE.

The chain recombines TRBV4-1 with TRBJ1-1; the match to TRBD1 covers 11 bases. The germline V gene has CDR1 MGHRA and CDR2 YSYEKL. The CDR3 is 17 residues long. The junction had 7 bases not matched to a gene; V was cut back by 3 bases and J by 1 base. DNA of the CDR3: TGCGCCAGCAGCCACCAAGGACAGGGGGCCGAGAACACTGAAGCTTTCTTT. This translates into CASSHQGQGAENTEAFF.

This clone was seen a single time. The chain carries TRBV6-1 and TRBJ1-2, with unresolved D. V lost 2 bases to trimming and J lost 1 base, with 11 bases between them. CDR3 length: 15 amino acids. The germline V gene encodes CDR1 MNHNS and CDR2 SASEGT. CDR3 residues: CASSEMGSLNYGYTF. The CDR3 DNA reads TGTGCCAGCAGTGAAATGGGCAGTCTTAACTATGGCTACACCTTC.

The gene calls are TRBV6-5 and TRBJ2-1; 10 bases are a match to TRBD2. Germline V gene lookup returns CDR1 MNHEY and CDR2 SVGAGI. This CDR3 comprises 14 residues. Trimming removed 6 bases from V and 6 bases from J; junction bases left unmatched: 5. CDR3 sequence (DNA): TGTGCCAGCAGCGCTAGCGGGAGACCCAATGAGCAGTTCTTC. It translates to CASSASGRPNEQFF.

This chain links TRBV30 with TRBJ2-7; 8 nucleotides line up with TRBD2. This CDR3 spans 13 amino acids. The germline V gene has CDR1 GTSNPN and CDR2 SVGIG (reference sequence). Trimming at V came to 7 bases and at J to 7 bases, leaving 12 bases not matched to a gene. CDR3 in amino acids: CASSGGLLCEQYF. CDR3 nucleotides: TGTGCCTCCTCGGGGGGGCTGCTGTGTGAGCAGTACTTC.

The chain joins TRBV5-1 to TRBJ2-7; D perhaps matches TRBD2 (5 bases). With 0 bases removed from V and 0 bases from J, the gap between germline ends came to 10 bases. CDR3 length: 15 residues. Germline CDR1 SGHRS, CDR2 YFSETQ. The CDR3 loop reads CASSLAGVASYEQYF. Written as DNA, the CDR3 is TGCGCCAGCAGCTTGGCCGGGGTGGCCTCCTACGAGCAGTACTTC.

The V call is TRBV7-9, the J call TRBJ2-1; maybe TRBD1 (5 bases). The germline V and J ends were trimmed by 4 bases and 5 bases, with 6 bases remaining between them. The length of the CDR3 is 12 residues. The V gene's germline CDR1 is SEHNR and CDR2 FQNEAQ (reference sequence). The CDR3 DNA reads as TGTGCCAGCAGCTCGACAGACAATGAGCAGTTCTTC. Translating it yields CASSSTDNEQFF.

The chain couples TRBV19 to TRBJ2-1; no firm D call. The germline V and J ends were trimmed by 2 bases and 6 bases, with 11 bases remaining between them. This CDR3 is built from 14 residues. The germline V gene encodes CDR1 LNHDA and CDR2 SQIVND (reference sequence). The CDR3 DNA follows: TGTGCCAGTAGTATAACCTACGCCGTCAATGAGCAGTTCTTC. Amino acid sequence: CASSITYAVNEQFF.

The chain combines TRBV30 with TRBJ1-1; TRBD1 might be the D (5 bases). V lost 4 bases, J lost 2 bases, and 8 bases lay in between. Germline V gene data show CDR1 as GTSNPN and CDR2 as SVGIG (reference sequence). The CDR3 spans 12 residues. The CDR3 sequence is CAWNQGNTEAFF. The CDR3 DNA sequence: TGTGCCTGGAACCAGGGCAACACTGAAGCTTTCTTT.

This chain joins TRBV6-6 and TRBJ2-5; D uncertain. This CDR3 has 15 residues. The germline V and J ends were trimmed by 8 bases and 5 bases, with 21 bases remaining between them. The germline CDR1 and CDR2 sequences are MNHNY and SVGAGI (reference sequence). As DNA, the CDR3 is TGTGCCAGCTTGCGAGGAGCGTCCGTGTGGGAGACCCAGTACTTC. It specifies CASLRGASVWETQYF.